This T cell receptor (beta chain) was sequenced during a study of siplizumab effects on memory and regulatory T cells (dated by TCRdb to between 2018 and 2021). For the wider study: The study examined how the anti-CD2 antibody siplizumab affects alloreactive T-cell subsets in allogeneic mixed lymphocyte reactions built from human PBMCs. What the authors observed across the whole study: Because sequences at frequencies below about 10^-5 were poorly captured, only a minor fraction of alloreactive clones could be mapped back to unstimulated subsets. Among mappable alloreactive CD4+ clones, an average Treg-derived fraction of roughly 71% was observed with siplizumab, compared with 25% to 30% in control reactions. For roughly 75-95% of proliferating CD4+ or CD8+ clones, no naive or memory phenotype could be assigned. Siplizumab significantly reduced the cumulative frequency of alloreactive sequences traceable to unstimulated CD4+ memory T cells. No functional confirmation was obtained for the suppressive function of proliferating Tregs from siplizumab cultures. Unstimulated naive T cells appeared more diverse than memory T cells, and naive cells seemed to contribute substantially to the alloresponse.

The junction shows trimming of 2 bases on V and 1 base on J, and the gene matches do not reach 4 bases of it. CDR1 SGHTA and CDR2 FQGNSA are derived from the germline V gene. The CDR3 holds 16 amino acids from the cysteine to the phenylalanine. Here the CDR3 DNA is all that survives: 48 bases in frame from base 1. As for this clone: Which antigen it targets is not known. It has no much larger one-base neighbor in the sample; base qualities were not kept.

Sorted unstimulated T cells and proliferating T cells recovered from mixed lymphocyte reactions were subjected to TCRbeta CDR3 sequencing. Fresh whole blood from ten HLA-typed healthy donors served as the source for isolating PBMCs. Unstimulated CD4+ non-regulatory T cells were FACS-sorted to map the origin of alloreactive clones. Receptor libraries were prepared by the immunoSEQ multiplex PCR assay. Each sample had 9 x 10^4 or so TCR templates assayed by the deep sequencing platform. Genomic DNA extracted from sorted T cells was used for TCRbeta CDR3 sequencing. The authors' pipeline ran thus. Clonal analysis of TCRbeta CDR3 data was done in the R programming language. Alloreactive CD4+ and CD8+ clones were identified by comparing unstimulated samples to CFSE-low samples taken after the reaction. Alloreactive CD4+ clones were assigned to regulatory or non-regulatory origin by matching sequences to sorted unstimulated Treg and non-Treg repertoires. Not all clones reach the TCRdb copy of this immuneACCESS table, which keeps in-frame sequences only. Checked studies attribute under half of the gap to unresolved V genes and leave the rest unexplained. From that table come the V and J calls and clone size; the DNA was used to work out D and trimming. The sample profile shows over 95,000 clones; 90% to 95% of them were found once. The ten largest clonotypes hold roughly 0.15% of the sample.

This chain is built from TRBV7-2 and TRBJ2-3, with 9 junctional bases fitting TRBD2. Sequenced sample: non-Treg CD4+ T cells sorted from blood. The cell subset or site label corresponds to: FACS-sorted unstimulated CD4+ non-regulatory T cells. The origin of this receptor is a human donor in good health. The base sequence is TGTGCCAGCAGCTTAAAGAGGACTAGCGGCACAGATACGCAGTATTTT. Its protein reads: CASSLKRTSGTDTQYF.